The subject of this entry is one T cell receptor (beta chain). Ages ranged from about 18 to 89 years, with residence in under 25 US areas. This sample was included in a study of blood T cell repertoires in COVID-19. Study-wide background: Italy, Spain and the United States were the sources of the convalescent and acute COVID-19 samples.

The data were produced by immunoSEQ multiplex PCR, yet TCRdb's version contains in-frame clones alone and is incomplete. The data contain roughly 300,000 clones, roughly 91% of them singletons. The J segment lost 4 bases and the V segment lost 4 bases, leaving 12 bases of the junction unmatched. The V gene's germline CDR1 is SGHVS and CDR2 FQNEAQ. This CDR3 region has 17 residues. The chain couples TRBV7-8 to TRBJ2-3; 9 nucleotides line up with TRBD1. This TCR derives from a woman between 40 and 50 years old with acute COVID-19. Input material: PBMCs or T cells enriched from blood (not recorded which). The DNA for the CDR3 is TGTGCCAGCAGCTCCCGAGGCCGACAGGGGGTAGCAGATACGCAGTATTTT. It specifies CASSSRGRQGVADTQYF.